This T cell receptor (beta chain) comes out of a study of shared clonotypes between healthy human individuals. Method: immunoSEQ multiplex PCR; TCRdb's copy keeps in-frame clones and lacks some. Seen here are roughly 2.4 million clones, nearly 97% observed once, and the top ten hold roughly 0.13%. The study's findings and limits: Clonotype sharing among the donors was expected to vary with sequencing depth.

In regard to this clone: Its specificity is unknown.

From germline, CDR1 is SGHVS and CDR2 FNYEAQ. There are 14 residues in the CDR3. Trimming took 1 base from V and 3 from J; bases not matched to a gene: 3. The specimen was naive CD4+ T cells sorted from blood. Subset denoted: CD45RA+ positively selected. This clonotype was obtained from a man between 18 and 35 years old in good health. The chain uses TRBV7-6 and TRBJ2-7; 7 nucleotides agree with TRBD1. The CDR3 coding sequence is TGTGCCAGCAGCTTAGACTCAGGGGGCTACGAGCAGTACTTC. Its translation: CASSLDSGGYEQYF.